One and the same sample provided the 30 T cell receptor beta chains below, sequenced in a study of blood T cell repertoires in COVID-19. Sequencing was performed with immunoSEQ multiplex PCR; in TCRdb, only in-frame clones are kept and a portion is missing. The sample consists of 140,000 to 150,000 clones, about 80% of them appearing once. The specimen sequenced was peripheral blood. These receptors were taken from a man aged 65 to 79 who had recovered from COVID-19.

This sequence joins TRBV2 and TRBJ2-1; 9 nucleotides agree with TRBD2. Germline CDR1 is SNHLY and CDR2 is FYNNEI. J lost 1 base, V lost 6 bases, and 1 base had no gene match. The CDR3 is made up of 14 amino acids. The CDR3 sequence: CASSGLASYNEQFF. CDR3 nucleotide sequence: TGTGCCAGCAGCGGACTAGCGTCCTACAATGAGCAGTTCTTC.

V is TRBV3-1 (or the pseudogene TRBV3-2) and J is TRBJ2-1; TRBD2 agrees at 13 bases. The CDR3 contains 19 residues. V lost 1 base and J lost 1; bases outside the gene matches: 7. Germline CDR1 reads LGHDT; CDR2 reads YNNKEL (reference sequence). The CDR3 sequence is CASSQARTSGSMSYNEQFF. CDR3 bases: TGTGCCAGCAGCCAAGCCCGGACTAGCGGGAGTATGTCCTACAATGAGCAGTTCTTC.

This clone has more than one count but fewer than ten. J is TRBJ2-6 and V is TRBV5-1; 11 bases are shared with TRBD1. The V gene's germline CDR1 is SGHRS and CDR2 YFSETQ. Trimming cost V 4 bases and J 0 bases; bases outside gene matches: 6. The CDR3 extends over 18 amino acids. The CDR3: CASSPGDRGFSGANVLTF. The CDR3 nucleotides read TGCGCCAGCAGCCCGGGGGACAGGGGGTTCTCTGGGGCCAACGTCCTGACTTTC.

The chain joins TRBV5-6 to TRBJ2-7; D may be TRBD2 (6 bases). This CDR3 is built from 15 residues. Germline assignment: CDR1 SGHDT and CDR2 YYEEEE. The V end lost 2 bases, the J end lost 1 base, and 13 bases lay between the germline ends. CDR3 sequence: CASSFRRTNSYEQYF. CDR3 DNA: TGTGCCAGCAGCTTCCGCCGGACTAATTCCTACGAGCAGTACTTC.

This clone occurred once. One end of the junction fails to match germline, which may point to a read error. The chain uses TRBV5-1 and TRBJ2-3, with 9 bases that match TRBD2. This CDR3 comprises 17 residues. The germline gives CDR1 SGHRS, CDR2 YFSETQ. CDR3 residues: CASSLAEAGGYADTQYF. CDR3 in DNA: TGCGCCAGTAGCTTGGCCGAAGCGGGAGGTTACGCAGATACGCAGTATTTT. The full variable domain, its missing parts supplied by reference TRBV5-1 and TRBJ2-3, is KAGVTQTPRYLIKTRGQQVTLSCSPISGHRSVSWYQQTPGQGLQFLFEYFSETQRNKGNFPGRFSGRQFSNSRSEMNVSTLELGDSALYLCASSLAEAGGYADTQYFGPGTRLTVL.

The chain couples TRBV10-2 to TRBJ1-5, with D possibly being TRBD1 (6 bases). Trimming removed 2 bases at V and 7 bases at J, with 12 bases between. Germline V gives CDR1 WSHSY, CDR2 SAAADI. The CDR3 spans 14 residues. CDR3 coding DNA: TGCGCCAGCAGTGAGACAGGGTCAGGACAGCCCCAGCATTTT. Protein: CASSETGSGQPQHF.

This clone was seen a single time. V usage is TRBV5-1 and J usage is TRBJ2-1, with D perhaps matching TRBD2 (6 bases). Looked up from germline, CDR1 is SGHRS and CDR2 is YFSETQ. CDR3 length: 15 amino acids. The V end was cut by 0 bases, the J end by 2 bases, with 9 bases between. Here the CDR3 DNA reads TGCGCCAGCAGCTTGGAGGCGGGAACCTACAATGAGCAGTTCTTC. This translates into CASSLEAGTYNEQFF.

J is TRBJ1-4 and V is TRBV15; 9 positions agree with TRBD1. Germline trimming cut 0 bases from V and 7 bases from J; bases unmatched to any gene: 3. From germline, CDR1 is LNHNV and CDR2 YYDKDF (reference sequence). This CDR3 spans 15 amino acids. CDR3 nucleotides: TGTGCCACCAGCAGAGAGGACAGGGGTGGTGAAAAACTGTTTTTT. This codes for CATSREDRGGEKLFF.

CDR3 in amino acids: CASSLAGRAGELFF. DNA of the CDR3: TGTGCCAGCAGCTTAGCAGGCAGGGCCGGGGAGCTGTTTTTT. V usage is TRBV7-8 and J usage is TRBJ2-2, with D possibly matching TRBD1 (5 bases). The V end lost 0 bases, the J end lost 6 bases, and 8 bases lay between the germline ends. The length of the CDR3 is 14 residues. CDR1 SGHVS and CDR2 FQNEAQ come from the germline V gene.

The chain uses TRBV28 and TRBJ2-7; a possible D gene is TRBD2 (6 bases). Trimming shortened V by 4 bases and J by 9 bases, and 19 bases separated the two germline ends. The CDR3 sequence is 14 residues long. Germline lookup yields CDR1 MDHEN and CDR2 SYDVKM. The CDR3 sequence is CASSSATYTEGQYF. As DNA, the CDR3 is TGTGCCAGCAGTTCCGCCACTTACACGGAGGGGCAGTACTTC.

The rearrangement links TRBV5-4 to TRBJ2-1; 8 bases fit TRBD1. The V gene's germline CDR1 is SGHNT and CDR2 YYREEE (reference sequence). CDR3 size: 13 residues. J gave up 8 bases and V 1 base, and 2 bases lay outside the gene matches. The CDR3: CASSLWGQDEQFF. As DNA, the CDR3 is TGTGCCAGCAGCTTGTGGGGACAGGATGAGCAGTTCTTC.

The genes are TRBV6-5 and TRBJ2-1; TRBD1 might be the D (6 bases). Trimming took 4 bases from V and 2 from J, leaving 6 bases between them. Per germline, CDR1 MNHEY and CDR2 SVGAGI. The CDR3 is made up of 13 amino acids. The CDR3 DNA sequence: TGTGCCAGCAGTTGGGACACCTACAATGAGCAGTTCTTC. It codes for CASSWDTYNEQFF.

The CDR3 loop reads CAWNSRLAGFNNEQFF. CDR3 sequence (DNA): TGTGCCTGGAACTCAAGACTAGCGGGATTTAACAATGAGCAGTTCTTC. This chain links TRBV30 with TRBJ2-1; TRBD2 matches 11 bases. Per germline, CDR1 GTSNPN and CDR2 SVGIG (reference sequence). With V trimmed by 4 bases and J by 5 bases, 10 bases remained unmatched. The CDR3 runs 16 residues.

V and J are TRBV7-9 and TRBJ1-5; D call uncertain. This CDR3 spans 14 amino acids. The V gene lost 0 bases and the J gene lost 2 bases, with 5 bases spanning the gap. From germline, CDR1 is SEHNR and CDR2 FQNEAQ (reference sequence). DNA for the CDR3: TGTGCCAGCAGCTTAGCGGCCGGCAATCAGCCCCAGCATTTT. Translating gives CASSLAAGNQPQHF. Full variable domain (remainder filled in from reference TRBV7-9 and TRBJ1-5): DTGVSQNPRHKITKRGQNVTFRCDPISEHNRLYWYRQTLGQGPEFLTYFQNEAQLEKSRLLSDRFSAERPKGSFSTLEIQRTEQGDSAMYLCASSLAAGNQPQHFGDGTRLSIL.

The rearrangement links TRBV13 to TRBJ2-1; 11 positions agree with TRBD1. V was pared by 3 bases and J by 4 bases, with 5 bases of the junction left unmatched. The CDR3 has 16 amino acids. Germline V gives CDR1 PRHDT, CDR2 FYEKMQ (reference sequence). CDR3 residues: CASSFGTGGSYNEQFF. In nucleotides, the CDR3 is TGTGCCAGCAGCTTCGGGACAGGGGGTTCATACAATGAGCAGTTCTTC.

The table lists this clone with a count of one. The gene calls are TRBV5-6 and TRBJ2-3; TRBD1 might be the D (6 bases). V was cut by 3 bases and J by 7 bases, with 9 bases left in between. CDR1 is SGHDT, CDR2 YYEEEE, per germline. This CDR3 has 12 residues. CDR3 coding DNA: TGTGCCAGCAGCTCCCAGGGGTATACGCAGTATTTT. Its translation is CASSSQGYTQYF. Supplemented by reference TRBV5-6 and TRBJ2-3, the full variable domain reads DAGVTQSPTHLIKTRGQQVTLRCSPKSGHDTVSWYQQALGQGPQFIFQYYEEEERQRGNFPDRFSGHQFPNYSSELNVNALLLGDSALYLCASSSQGYTQYFGPGTRLTVL.

This chain joins TRBV7-7 and TRBJ2-2; 8 bases map to TRBD2. After removal of 5 bases from V and 4 bases from J, the junction contained 9 bases not matched to a gene. The germline V gene has CDR1 SSHAT and CDR2 FNYEAQ (reference sequence). The CDR3 runs to 16 residues. The CDR3 sequence is CASSPGLAGPTGELFF. In DNA form, the CDR3 reads TGTGCCAGCAGCCCGGGGCTAGCGGGTCCCACCGGGGAGCTGTTTTTT. Based on the CDR3 plus reference TRBV7-7 and TRBJ2-2, the full variable domain is GAGVSQSPRYKVTKRGQDVTLRCDPISSHATLYWYQQALGQGPEFLTYFNYEAQPDKSGLPSDRFSAERPEGSISTLTIQRTEQRDSAMYRCASSPGLAGPTGELFFGEGSRLTVL.

The rearrangement uses TRBV24-1 and TRBJ2-2; 8 bases match TRBD1. V gave up 3 bases and J gave up 4 bases; unmatched junction bases: 3. CDR3 length: 15 residues. Germline CDR1 is KGHDR and CDR2 is SFDVKD. CDR3 coding DNA: TGTGCCACCAGTGATCCCGGGACAGGCACCGGGGAGCTGTTTTTT. It codes for CATSDPGTGTGELFF.

The chain is built from TRBV27 and TRBJ2-1, with 8 bases matching TRBD1. J lost 2 bases, V lost 2 bases, and 14 bases had no gene match. Germline V CDR1 and CDR2: MNHEY, SMNVEV (reference sequence). The CDR3 length is 19 residues. This CDR3 is CASSLRGTGIGGTYNEQFF. The CDR3 DNA reads TGTGCCAGCAGTTTAAGGGGGACAGGAATTGGGGGCACCTACAATGAGCAGTTCTTC.

This clone occurred a few times. The J gene is TRBJ1-3, the V gene TRBV3-1 (or the pseudogene TRBV3-2); 10 nucleotides align to TRBD1. CDR3 length: 14 residues. Germline values: CDR1 LGHDT, CDR2 YNNKEL (reference sequence). Trimming removed 4 bases from V and 8 bases from J; junction bases left unmatched: 5. This chain's CDR3 is CASSPGQGRDTIYF. In DNA, the CDR3 is TGTGCCAGCAGCCCGGGACAGGGGAGAGACACCATATATTTT.

The genes are TRBV5-4 and TRBJ2-5; TRBD2 is a possible D gene (6 bases). V was shortened by 2 bases and J by 5 bases, with 10 bases between the two germline ends. The CDR3 is made up of 13 amino acids. In germline, CDR1 is SGHNT, CDR2 YYREEE (reference sequence). The CDR3 loop reads CASSFRGTETQYF. CDR3 coding DNA: TGTGCCAGCAGCTTCCGGGGGACGGAGACCCAGTACTTC.

The chain combines TRBV25-1 with TRBJ2-3, with D uncertain. Germline loops: CDR1 MGHDK, CDR2 SYGVNS. This CDR3 is 11 amino acids long. Trimming cost V 4 bases and J 9 bases, with 8 bases left between them. The CDR3 DNA is TGTGCCAGCAGTGCCAGTTCAACGCAGTATTTT. It specifies CASSASSTQYF.

The genes are TRBV27 and TRBJ2-7; D is possibly TRBD1 (6 bases). V lost 5 bases and J 3 bases, leaving 17 bases between the germline ends. The CDR3 totals 15 residues. Germline CDR1 reads MNHEY; CDR2 reads SMNVEV (reference sequence). CDR3 loop: CASSHRESPLYEQYF. CDR3 in DNA: TGTGCCAGCAGTCACAGGGAGTCCCCACTCTACGAGCAGTACTTC.

In its sample, this clone was seen once. This chain connects TRBV5-6 to TRBJ1-3; 10 positions match TRBD1. CDR1 and CDR2 from the germline V gene are SGHDT and YYEEEE. This CDR3 spans 17 amino acids. V gave up 6 bases and J gave up 4 bases; unmatched junction bases: 13. CDR3 nucleotide sequence: TGTGCCAGCACCCATACCGCCGGGACAGGGGCCGGAAACACCATATATTTT. It specifies CASTHTAGTGAGNTIYF. The entire variable domain, with the rest obtained from reference TRBV5-6 and TRBJ1-3, is as follows: DAGVTQSPTHLIKTRGQQVTLRCSPKSGHDTVSWYQQALGQGPQFIFQYYEEEERQRGNFPDRFSGHQFPNYSSELNVNALLLGDSALYLCASTHTAGTGAGNTIYFGEGSWLTVV.

The chain links TRBV9 to TRBJ2-1; a weak D match, TRBD2 (6 bases). CDR1 and CDR2 (germline): SGDLS, YYNGEE. Trimming left V 0 bases short and J 10 bases short, with 11 bases between. There are 13 residues in the CDR3. CDR3 protein: CASSVVVGGEQFF. CDR3 DNA: TGTGCCAGCAGCGTAGTTGTGGGAGGAGAGCAGTTCTTC.

The chain combines TRBV7-2 with TRBJ2-3; D remains ambiguous. V was shortened by 7 bases and J by 6 bases, with 17 bases between the two germline ends. The CDR3 consists of 14 residues. CDR1 is SGHTA and CDR2 is FQGNSA in the germline V gene. DNA of the CDR3: TGTGCCAGCACGAAACAGCCCCAGTCTGATACGCAGTATTTT. It yields the protein CASTKQPQSDTQYF.

This clone came up once. V gene TRBV4-1 combines with J gene TRBJ2-7, with no clear D. Germline V CDR1 and CDR2: MGHRA, YSYEKL. This CDR3 is 16 amino acids long. V lost 0 bases and J lost 3, with 15 bases in between. CDR3 sequence reads: CASSQDTSATHYEQYF. The CDR3 DNA is TGCGCCAGCAGCCAAGATACCAGCGCGACTCACTACGAGCAGTACTTC.

The rearrangement joins TRBV4-1 to TRBJ2-7, with 8 bases fitting TRBD2. Germline assignment: CDR1 MGHRA and CDR2 YSYEKL. Trimming cost V 3 bases and J 2 bases; bases outside gene matches: 9. The CDR3 loop spans 16 amino acids. CDR3 loop: CASSQSGLDPTYEQYF. CDR3 DNA: TGCGCCAGCAGCCAGTCGGGACTAGATCCCACCTACGAGCAGTACTTC.

This clone appeared a single time. The CDR3 coding sequence is TGCGCCAGCAGCCCCCTTGACCAGCGGGCATACGAGCAGTACTTC. This codes for CASSPLDQRAYEQYF. The rearrangement joins TRBV4-1 to TRBJ2-7; TRBD2 might be the D (6 bases). Trimming left V 4 bases short and J 4 bases short, with 17 bases between. Germline V gene lookup returns CDR1 MGHRA and CDR2 YSYEKL. This CDR3 comprises 15 residues.

V usage is TRBV25-1 and J usage is TRBJ2-7; TRBD2 agrees at 7 bases. Germline CDR1 and CDR2: MGHDK and SYGVNS. CDR3 length equals 14 residues. Trimming at V came to 4 bases and at J to 0 bases, leaving 3 bases not matched to a gene. The CDR3 DNA is TGTGCCAGCAGTGTCGGGGGGAGCTCCTACGAGCAGTACTTC. Translating gives CASSVGGSSYEQYF.